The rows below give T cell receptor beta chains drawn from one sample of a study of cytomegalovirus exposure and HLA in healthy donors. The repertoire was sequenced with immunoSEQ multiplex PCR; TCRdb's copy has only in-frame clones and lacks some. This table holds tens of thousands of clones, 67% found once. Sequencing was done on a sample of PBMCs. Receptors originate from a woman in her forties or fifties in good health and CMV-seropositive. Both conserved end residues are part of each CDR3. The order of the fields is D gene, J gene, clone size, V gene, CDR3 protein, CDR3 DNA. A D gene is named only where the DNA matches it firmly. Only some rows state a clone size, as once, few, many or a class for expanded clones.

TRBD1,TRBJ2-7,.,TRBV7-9,CASKPDRDYEQYF,TGTGCCAGCAAGCCGGACAGGGACTACGAGCAGTACTTC
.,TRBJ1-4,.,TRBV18,CASSARKGAGEKLFF,TGTGCCAGCTCAGCTCGCAAGGGAGCAGGTGAAAAACTGTTTTTT
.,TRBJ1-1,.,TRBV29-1,CSVEVIQNTEAFF,TGCAGCGTTGAAGTGATACAGAACACTGAAGCTTTCTTT
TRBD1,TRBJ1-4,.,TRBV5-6,CASSLGDRGTATNEKLFF,TGTGCCAGCAGCTTGGGGGACAGGGGGACCGCAACTAATGAAAAACTGTTTTTT
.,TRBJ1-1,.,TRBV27,CASSLTPGRVAEGEAFF,TGTGCCAGCAGTTTAACTCCGGGACGGGTGGCGGAGGGTGAAGCTTTCTTT
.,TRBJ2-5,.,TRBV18,CASSPPAGPEETQYF,TGTGCCAGCTCACCCCCCGCGGGGCCTGAAGAGACCCAGTACTTC
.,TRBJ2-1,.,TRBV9,CASSVGVTRTYNEQFF,TGTGCCAGCAGCGTAGGAGTGACTCGTACCTACAATGAGCAGTTCTTC
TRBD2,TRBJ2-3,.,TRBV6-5,CASGRGTDTQYF,TGTGCCAGCGGGAGGGGCACAGATACGCAGTATTTT
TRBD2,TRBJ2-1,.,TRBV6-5,CASSRGGEPNEQFF,TGTGCCAGCAGTCGCGGGGGGGAACCCAATGAGCAGTTCTTC
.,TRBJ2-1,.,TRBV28,CASSPGLRGRGEQFF,TGTGCCAGCAGCCCGGGTCTAAGGGGGAGAGGTGAGCAGTTCTTC
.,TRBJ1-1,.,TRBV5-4,CASSRTGVSTEAFF,TGTGCCAGCAGCCGGACTGGGGTTTCCACTGAAGCTTTCTTT
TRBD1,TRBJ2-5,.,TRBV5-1,CASSLVPGQDGGETQYF,TGCGCCAGCAGCTTGGTACCGGGACAGGATGGGGGAGAGACCCAGTACTTC
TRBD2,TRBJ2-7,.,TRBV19,CASSSSGGITYEQYF,TGTGCCAGTAGTAGCTCGGGGGGGATTACCTACGAGCAGTACTTC
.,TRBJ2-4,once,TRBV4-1,CASSQVVVKEGGSIQYF,TGCGCCAGCAGCCAAGTTGTAGTCAAAGAGGGAGGTAGCATTCAGTACTTC
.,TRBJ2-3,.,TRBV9,CASSPSTDTQYF,TGTGCCAGCAGCCCCTCGACAGATACGCAGTATTTT
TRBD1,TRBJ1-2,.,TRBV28,CASSYPGTENYGYTF,TGTGCCAGCAGTTATCCCGGGACAGAGAACTATGGCTACACCTTC
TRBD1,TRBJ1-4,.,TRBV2,CASKLQGVNEKLFF,TGTGCCAGCAAACTACAGGGGGTGAATGAAAAACTGTTTTTT
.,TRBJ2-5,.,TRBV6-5,CASSPQGGETQYF,TGTGCCAGCAGCCCCCAGGGGGGAGAGACCCAGTACTTC
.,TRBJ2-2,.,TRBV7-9,CSSSLLAGIDTGELFF,TGTTCCAGCAGCTTACTTGCGGGCATCGACACCGGGGAGCTGTTTTTT
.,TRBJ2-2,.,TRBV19,CASSIFGRGGTGELFF,TGTGCCAGTAGTATATTTGGGAGAGGGGGCACCGGGGAGCTGTTTTTT
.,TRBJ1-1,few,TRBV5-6,CASSLGGNTEAFF,TGTGCCAGCAGCCTAGGGGGGAACACTGAAGCTTTCTTT
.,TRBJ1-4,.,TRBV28,CASSGGTARYEKLFF,TGTGCCAGCAGTGGGGGGACGGCCCGATATGAAAAACTGTTTTTT
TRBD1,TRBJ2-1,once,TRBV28,CASSPGTDSYNEQFF,TGTGCCAGCAGTCCAGGGACAGATTCCTACAATGAGCAGTTCTTC
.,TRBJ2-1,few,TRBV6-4,CASSDGEGAYNEQFF,TGTGCCAGCAGTGACGGTGAGGGGGCCTACAATGAGCAGTTCTTC
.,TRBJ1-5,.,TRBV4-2,CASSQGADQPQHF,TGTGCCAGCAGCCAGGGGGCAGACCAGCCCCAGCATTTT
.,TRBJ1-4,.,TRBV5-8,CASGGGLGAEKLFF,TGTGCCAGCGGCGGGGGGCTCGGGGCTGAAAAACTGTTTTTT
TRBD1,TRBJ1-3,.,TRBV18,CASSRDRAATIYF,TGTGCCAGCTCACGGGACAGGGCCGCCACCATATATTTT
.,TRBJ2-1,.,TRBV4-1,CASSQEGSTDRFYEQFF,TGCGCCAGCAGCCAGGAGGGATCAACGGACAGGTTCTATGAGCAGTTCTTC
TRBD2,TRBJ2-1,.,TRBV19,CASSIPSTSGGDIHSYNEQFF,TGTGCCAGTAGTATACCCTCCACTAGCGGGGGGGATATACACTCCTACAATGAGCAGTTCTTC
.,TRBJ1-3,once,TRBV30,CAWTESGNTIYF,TGTGCCTGGACAGAATCTGGAAACACCATATATTTT
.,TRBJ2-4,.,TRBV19,CASSPIPGTTKNIQYF,TGTGCCAGTAGCCCTATACCTGGGACAACCAAAAACATTCAGTACTTC
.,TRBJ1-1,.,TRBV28,CATTDEGRGNTEAFF,TGTGCCACCACGGATGAGGGGAGGGGGAACACTGAAGCTTTCTTT
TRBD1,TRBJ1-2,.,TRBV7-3,CASSTTGEGGYTF,TGTGCCAGCAGCACAACAGGGGAAGGGGGCTACACCTTC
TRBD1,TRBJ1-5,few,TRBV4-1,CASSQQTGGEDQPQHF,TGCGCCAGCAGCCAACAGACAGGGGGCGAGGATCAGCCCCAGCATTTT
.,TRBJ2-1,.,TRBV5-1,CASRPTGSLSNEQFF,TGCGCCAGCAGGCCCACAGGATCCTTAAGCAATGAGCAGTTCTTC
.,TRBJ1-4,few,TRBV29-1,CSVLQGDEKLFF,TGCAGCGTTCTACAGGGAGATGAAAAACTGTTTTTT
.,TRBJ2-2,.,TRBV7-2,CASSSGLYTGELFF,TGTGCCAGCAGCTCGGGACTTTACACCGGGGAGCTGTTTTTT
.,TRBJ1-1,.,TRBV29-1,CTTTVSGQTEAFF,TGCACAACCACCGTATCCGGACAAACTGAAGCTTTCTTT
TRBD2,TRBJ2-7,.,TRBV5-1,CASSFGGGPGYEQYF,TGCGCCAGCAGCTTCGGCGGGGGGCCGGGCTACGAGCAGTACTTC
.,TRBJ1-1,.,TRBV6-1,CASSEQGRSEAFF,TGTGCCAGCAGTGAACAGGGAAGGTCTGAAGCTTTCTTT
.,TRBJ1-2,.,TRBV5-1,CASGDSRTRSGYTF,TGCGCCAGCGGAGATTCCAGGACTCGCAGTGGCTACACCTTC
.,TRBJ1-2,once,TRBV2,CASRPHGLNYGYTF,TGTGCCAGCAGACCACACGGACTTAACTATGGCTACACCTTC
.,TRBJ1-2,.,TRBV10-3,CAISEHSNSLDHYGYTF,TGTGCCATCAGTGAGCATTCGAACAGTTTAGACCACTATGGCTACACCTTC
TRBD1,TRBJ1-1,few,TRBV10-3,CAISLQGARTEAFF,TGTGCCATCAGCTTACAGGGGGCGAGAACTGAAGCTTTCTTT
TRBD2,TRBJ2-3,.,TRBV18,CASSPRLAGSGDTQYF,TGTGCCAGCTCACCGCGACTAGCGGGGTCCGGGGATACGCAGTATTTT
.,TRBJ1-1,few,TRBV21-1,CASSFLLRQGERAFF,TGTGCCAGCAGCTTCCTCTTAAGACAGGGAGAGAGAGCTTTCTTT
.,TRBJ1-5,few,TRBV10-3,CAISEEDSSLGGPQHF,TGTGCCATCAGTGAAGAGGACAGCTCCCTTGGGGGGCCCCAGCATTTT
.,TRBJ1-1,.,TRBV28,CASSFGYLPTGTEAFF,TGTGCCAGCAGTTTTGGCTACCTTCCGACGGGTACTGAAGCTTTCTTT
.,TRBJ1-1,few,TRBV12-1,CASSSTPDRFTEAFF,TGTGCCAGCAGCTCCACGCCGGACAGGTTCACTGAAGCTTTCTTT
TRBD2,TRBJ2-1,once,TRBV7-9,CSALGKGGAYNEQFF,TGTTCCGCACTGGGTAAGGGAGGGGCCTACAATGAGCAGTTCTTC
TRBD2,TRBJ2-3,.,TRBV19,CASSLGTSGGTDTQYF,TGTGCCAGTAGTCTAGGGACTAGCGGGGGCACAGATACGCAGTATTTT
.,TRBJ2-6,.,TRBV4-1,CASSQVVVWANVLTF,TGCGCCAGCAGCCAAGTTGTAGTTTGGGCCAACGTCCTGACTTTC
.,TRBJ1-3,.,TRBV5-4,CASSWQTPFGNTIYF,TGTGCCAGCAGTTGGCAGACACCGTTCGGAAACACCATATATTTT
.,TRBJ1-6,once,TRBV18,CASSPQKGRSPLHF,TGTGCCAGCTCACCACAGAAGGGGAGGTCACCCCTCCACTTT